Listed below are T cell receptor beta chains from one sample, sequenced in a study of T cells after yellow fever vaccination. TCRdb recomputed calls from the 5' RACE reads with MiXCR, one row per CDR3 protein. This sample has about 400,000 distinct CDR3 sequences; more than 5.5% occur once, and the top ten carry about 15%. Sample: PBMCs, taken 5 days after the yellow fever booster vaccination. The source of these receptors is a man aged 30-40 years who received the YFV17D yellow fever vaccine. The CDR3 runs from the conserved cysteine through the conserved F or W. The D gene is left open where the match is weak. Size values are once, few and many counts, or a class for expanded clones, and some rows have none.

>.|TRBV11-2|TRBJ2-3|few
TGTGCCAGCAGCTTAGCACAGGCCACAGATACGCAGTATTTT
CASSLAQATDTQYF
>.|TRBV7-9|TRBJ2-7|.
TGTGCCAGCAGACCTGCAGGGGCCGAGCAGTACTTC
CASRPAGAEQYF
>.|TRBV20-1|TRBJ2-7|many
TGCAGTGCTAGAGATATACGGCAGGATGCCTACGAGCAGTACTTC
CSARDIRQDAYEQYF
>.|TRBV7-9|TRBJ2-3|many
TGTGCCAGCAGCCGAAACACAGATACGCAGTATTTT
CASSRNTDTQYF
>.|TRBV7-2|TRBJ2-1|.
TGTGCCAGCAGCTTGTCCGGGATATCCTACAATGAGCAGTTCTTC
CASSLSGISYNEQFF
>TRBD1|TRBV20-1|TRBJ2-7|.
TGCAGTGCCAGAAGAAACAGGGGTAACCTTAACGAGCAGTACTTC
CSARRNRGNLNEQYF
>TRBD2|TRBV12-3/TRBV12-4|TRBJ2-5|.
TGTGCCATCAGTTCTGAACTAGCGGGAGATTTTTTTGCGGAGACCCAGTACTTC
CAISSELAGDFFAETQYF
>TRBD2|TRBV6-5|TRBJ2-1|many
TGTGCCACGGGGGGAGGGAGGGCCGGCGGTGAGCAGTTCTTC
CATGGGRAGGEQFF
>.|TRBV10-3|TRBJ2-1|few
TGTGCCATCAGTGGGGGCCCCGAGGCCAATGAGCAGTTCTTC
CAISGGPEANEQFF
>.|TRBV20-1|TRBJ2-1|many
TGCAGTGCTAGATCGAGCGGATCTTGGGACAATGAGCAGTTCTTC
CSARSSGSWDNEQFF
>.|TRBV10-2|TRBJ2-5|.
TGCGCCAGCAGGGACTCTAGTGAGGGTGGGGAGACCCAGTACTTC
CASRDSSEGGETQYF
>.|TRBV4-2|TRBJ2-3|few
TGTGCCAGCAGGGAGCAATCGGGAGACACAGATACGCAGTATTTT
CASREQSGDTDTQYF
>TRBD1|TRBV7-3|TRBJ1-1|few
TGTGCCAGCAGCTTAATGCCGAGGACAGGGGGCGGGACTGAAGCTTTCTTT
CASSLMPRTGGGTEAFF
>.|TRBV30|TRBJ2-7|.
TGTGCCTGGAATAGGGGAGTAGACCCTAACCCCCACGAGCAGTACTTC
CAWNRGVDPNPHEQYF
>.|TRBV12-3/TRBV12-4|TRBJ2-5|.
TGTGCCAGCAGCTACAGCGTCCAAGAGACCCAGTACTTC
CASSYSVQETQYF
>.|TRBV19|TRBJ1-1|few
TGTGCCAGTCAACAGGGAGGGGGGAACACTGAAGCTTTCTTT
CASQQGGGNTEAFF
>TRBD1|TRBV7-9|TRBJ2-1|.
TGTGCCAGCAGCCCAACAGGGGGCTGGCAGTTCTTC
CASSPTGGWQFF
>TRBD2|TRBV20-1|TRBJ2-3|.
TGCAGTGCGATACTAGCGGGAGTCTCAGATACGCAGTATTTT
CSAILAGVSDTQYF
>.|TRBV12-3/TRBV12-4|TRBJ2-2|many
TGTGCCAGCAGTTTACGGGGCGCGGGGAACACCGGGGAGCTGTTTTTT
CASSLRGAGNTGELFF
>TRBD2|TRBV20-1|TRBJ2-1|.
TGCAGTGCTAGAGAGCTCGGTAGGCGGGAGTACAATGAGCAGTTCTTC
CSARELGRREYNEQFF
>.|TRBV20-1|TRBJ2-1|many
TGCAGTGCCCCGGGGAGCGGGCCCCCCCAGTTCTTC
CSAPGSGPPQFF
>TRBD1|TRBV6-2/TRBV6-3|TRBJ2-4|few
TGTGCCAGCAGCTCACAGGGGATCGGGAACATTCAGTACTTC
CASSSQGIGNIQYF
>TRBD2|TRBV10-3|TRBJ2-3|.
TGTGCCATCAGCCCCGGGACTAGCGAGGTGGATACGCAGTATTTT
CAISPGTSEVDTQYF
>.|TRBV15|TRBJ2-6|.
TGTGCCACCAGCAGGGGTTTACCGGGCTCTGGGGCCAACGTCCTGACTTTC
CATSRGLPGSGANVLTF
>.|TRBV28|TRBJ2-7|once
TGTGCCAGCAGTATCCTTAGGGGGAGGCGTGAGCAGTACTTC
CASSILRGRREQYF
>TRBD2|TRBV5-8|TRBJ2-7|.
TGTGCCAGCAGCTTGCCCAGCGGGATCCACTACGAGCAGTACTTC
CASSLPSGIHYEQYF
>.|TRBV7-6|TRBJ2-2|few
TGTGCCAGCAGCTCCGGGGGCTCCACCGGGGAGCTGTTTTTT
CASSSGGSTGELFF
>.|TRBV12-3/TRBV12-4|TRBJ2-2|many
TGTGCCAGTCAGTACCTCCCTAGGTCGGACACCGGGGAGCTGTTTTTT
CASQYLPRSDTGELFF
>.|TRBV7-6|TRBJ1-1|.
TGTGCCAGCAGCCCCCTAGGAGGCCGCACTGAAGCTTTCTTT
CASSPLGGRTEAFF